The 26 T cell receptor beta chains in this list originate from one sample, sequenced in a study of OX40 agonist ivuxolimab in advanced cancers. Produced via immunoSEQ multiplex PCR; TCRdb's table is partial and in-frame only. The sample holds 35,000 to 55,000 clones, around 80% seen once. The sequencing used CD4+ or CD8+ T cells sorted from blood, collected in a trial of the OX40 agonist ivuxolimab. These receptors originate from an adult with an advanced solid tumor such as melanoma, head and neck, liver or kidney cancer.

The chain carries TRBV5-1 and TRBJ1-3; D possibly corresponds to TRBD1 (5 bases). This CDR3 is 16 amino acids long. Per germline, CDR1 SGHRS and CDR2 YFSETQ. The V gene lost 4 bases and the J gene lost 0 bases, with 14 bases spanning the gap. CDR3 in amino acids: CASSGGDSGSGNTIYF. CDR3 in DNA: TGCGCCAGCAGCGGGGGGGACTCCGGCTCTGGAAACACCATATATTTT.

The CDR3 region is CASSRGDHNEQFF. The DNA of the CDR3 is TGTGCCAGCAGTAGAGGGGACCACAATGAGCAGTTCTTC. The rearrangement uses TRBV27 and TRBJ2-1, with D tentatively TRBD1 or TRBD2 (5 bases each). This CDR3 region has 13 residues. Looked up from germline, CDR1 is MNHEY and CDR2 is SMNVEV (reference sequence). Trimming removed 5 bases from V and 5 bases from J, with 10 bases in between.

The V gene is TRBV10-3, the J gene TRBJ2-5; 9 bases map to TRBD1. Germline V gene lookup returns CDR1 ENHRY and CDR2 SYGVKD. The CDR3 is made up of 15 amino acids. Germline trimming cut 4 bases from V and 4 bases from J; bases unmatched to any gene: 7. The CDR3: CAISGSTGGSETQYF. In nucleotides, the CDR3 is TGTGCCATCAGTGGATCGACAGGGGGATCAGAGACCCAGTACTTC.

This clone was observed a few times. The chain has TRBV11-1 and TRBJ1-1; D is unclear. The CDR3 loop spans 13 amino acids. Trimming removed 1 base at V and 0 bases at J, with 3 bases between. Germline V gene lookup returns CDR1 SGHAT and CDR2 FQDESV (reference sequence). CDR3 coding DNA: TGTGCCAGCAGCTTAGAACTGAACACTGAAGCTTTCTTT. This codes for CASSLELNTEAFF.

The CDR3: CASSPPTVGGTQYF. The CDR3 region has the DNA TGTGCCAGCTCACCACCGACAGTCGGGGGGACCCAGTACTTC. This sequence joins TRBV18 and TRBJ2-5; the D gene is possibly TRBD2 (6 bases). Germline CDR1 and CDR2: KGHSH and LQKENI. The CDR3 length is 14 residues. The germline V and J ends were trimmed by 0 bases and 7 bases, with 12 bases remaining between them.

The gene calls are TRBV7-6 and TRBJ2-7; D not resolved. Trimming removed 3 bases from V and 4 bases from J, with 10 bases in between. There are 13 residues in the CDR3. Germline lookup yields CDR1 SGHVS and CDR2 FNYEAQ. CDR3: CASSFGTEYEQYF. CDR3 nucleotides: TGTGCCAGCAGCTTTGGTACCGAGTACGAGCAGTACTTC.

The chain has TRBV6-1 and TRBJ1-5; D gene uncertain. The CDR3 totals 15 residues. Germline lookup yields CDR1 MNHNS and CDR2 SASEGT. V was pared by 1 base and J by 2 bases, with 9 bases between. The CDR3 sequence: CASSEGWSGNQPQHF. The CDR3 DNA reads TGTGCCAGCAGTGAAGGGTGGTCTGGCAATCAGCCCCAGCATTTT.

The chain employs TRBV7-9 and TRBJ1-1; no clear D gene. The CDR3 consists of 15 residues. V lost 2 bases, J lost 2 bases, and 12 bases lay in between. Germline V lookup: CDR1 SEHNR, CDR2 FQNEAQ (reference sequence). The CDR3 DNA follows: TGTGCCAGCAGCTTAACGATTGGGGTAAACACTGAAGCTTTCTTT. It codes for CASSLTIGVNTEAFF.

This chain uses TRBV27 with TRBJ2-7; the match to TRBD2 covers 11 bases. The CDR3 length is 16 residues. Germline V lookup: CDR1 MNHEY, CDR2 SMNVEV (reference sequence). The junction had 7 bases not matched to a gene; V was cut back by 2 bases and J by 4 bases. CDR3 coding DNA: TGTGCCAGCAGTTTAATAATGGGGACTAGCGGTTACGAGCAGTACTTC. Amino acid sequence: CASSLIMGTSGYEQYF.

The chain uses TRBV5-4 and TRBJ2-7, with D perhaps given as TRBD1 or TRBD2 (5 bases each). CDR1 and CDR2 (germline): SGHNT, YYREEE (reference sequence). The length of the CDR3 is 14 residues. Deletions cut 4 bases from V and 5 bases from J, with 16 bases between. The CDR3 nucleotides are TGTGCCAGCAGCCTGACAGTCCAGGAGGACGAGCAGTACTTC. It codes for CASSLTVQEDEQYF.

Here the CDR3 reads CASSDPDAIGDTQYF. In nucleotides, the CDR3 is TGCGCCAGCAGTGACCCGGACGCCATTGGCGATACGCAGTATTTT. V and J are TRBV10-1 and TRBJ2-3; unclear D gene. This CDR3 spans 15 amino acids. The germline V gene encodes CDR1 WNHNN and CDR2 SYGVQD (reference sequence). V shed 3 bases and J shed 6 bases, with 16 bases lying between them.

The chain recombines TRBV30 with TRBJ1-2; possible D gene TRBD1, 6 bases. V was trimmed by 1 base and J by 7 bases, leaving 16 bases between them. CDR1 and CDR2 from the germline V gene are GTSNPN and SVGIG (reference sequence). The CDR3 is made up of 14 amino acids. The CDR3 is CAWSGDTWSGGYTF. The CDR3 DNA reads TGTGCCTGGAGTGGGGACACCTGGTCGGGTGGCTACACCTTC. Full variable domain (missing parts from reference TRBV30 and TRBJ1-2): SQTIHQWPATLVQPVGSPLSLECTVEGTSNPNLYWYRQAAGRGLQLLFYSVGIGQISSEVPQNLSASRPQDRQFILSSKKLLLSDSGFYLCAWSGDTWSGGYTFGSGTRLTVV.

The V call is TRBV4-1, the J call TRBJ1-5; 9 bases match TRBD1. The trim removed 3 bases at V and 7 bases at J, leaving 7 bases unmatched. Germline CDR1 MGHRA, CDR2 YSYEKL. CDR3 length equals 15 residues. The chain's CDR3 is CASSQADRGYQPQHF. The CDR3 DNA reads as TGCGCCAGCAGCCAGGCCGACAGGGGGTACCAGCCCCAGCATTTT.

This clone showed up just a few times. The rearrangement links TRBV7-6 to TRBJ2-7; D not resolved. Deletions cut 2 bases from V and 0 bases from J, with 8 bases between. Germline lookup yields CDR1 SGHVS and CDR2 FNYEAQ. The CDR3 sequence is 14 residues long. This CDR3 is CASSLNRYSYEQYF. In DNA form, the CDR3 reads TGTGCCAGCAGCTTAAATAGGTACTCCTACGAGCAGTACTTC.

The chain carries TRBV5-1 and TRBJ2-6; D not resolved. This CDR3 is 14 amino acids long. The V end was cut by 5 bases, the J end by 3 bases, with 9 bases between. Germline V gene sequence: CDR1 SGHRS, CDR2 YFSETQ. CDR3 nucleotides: TGCGCCAGCAGTTCGTCAGATGGGGCCAACGTCCTGACTTTC. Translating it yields CASSSSDGANVLTF.

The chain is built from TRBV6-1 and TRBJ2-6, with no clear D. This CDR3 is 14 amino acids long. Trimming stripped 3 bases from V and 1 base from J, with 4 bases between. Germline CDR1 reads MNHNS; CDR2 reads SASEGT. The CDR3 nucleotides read TGTGCCAGCAGTGACCATTCTGGGGCCAACGTCCTGACTTTC. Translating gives CASSDHSGANVLTF.

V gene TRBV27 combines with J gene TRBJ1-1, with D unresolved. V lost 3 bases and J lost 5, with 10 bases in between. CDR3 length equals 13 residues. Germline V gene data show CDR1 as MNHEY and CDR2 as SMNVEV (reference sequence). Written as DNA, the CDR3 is TGTGCCAGCAGTTTTGTGGAGAGGACTGAAGCTTTCTTT. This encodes CASSFVERTEAFF.

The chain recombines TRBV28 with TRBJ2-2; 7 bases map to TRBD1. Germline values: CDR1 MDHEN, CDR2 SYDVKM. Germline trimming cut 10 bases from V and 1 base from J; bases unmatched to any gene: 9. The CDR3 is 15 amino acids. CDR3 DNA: TGTGCCACCCCGCGTGGGACAGAGAACACCGGGGAGCTGTTTTTT. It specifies CATPRGTENTGELFF.

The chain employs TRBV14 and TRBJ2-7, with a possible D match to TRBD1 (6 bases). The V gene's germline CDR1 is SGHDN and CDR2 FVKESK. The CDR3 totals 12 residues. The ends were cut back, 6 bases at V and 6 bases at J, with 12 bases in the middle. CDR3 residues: CASSLQGVEQYF. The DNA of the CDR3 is TGTGCCAGCAGTCTACAGGGTGTCGAGCAGTACTTC.

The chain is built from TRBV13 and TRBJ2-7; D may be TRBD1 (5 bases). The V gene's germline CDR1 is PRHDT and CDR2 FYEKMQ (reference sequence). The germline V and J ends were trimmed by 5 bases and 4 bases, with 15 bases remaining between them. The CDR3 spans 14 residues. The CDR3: CASSGAGNRYEQYF. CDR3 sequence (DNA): TGTGCCAGCAGCGGGGCAGGTAACCGATACGAGCAGTACTTC.

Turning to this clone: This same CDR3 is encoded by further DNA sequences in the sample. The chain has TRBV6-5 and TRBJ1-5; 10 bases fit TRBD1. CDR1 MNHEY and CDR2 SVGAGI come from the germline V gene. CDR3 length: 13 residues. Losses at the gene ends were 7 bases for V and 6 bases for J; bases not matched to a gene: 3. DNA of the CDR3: TGTGCCAGCACGACAGGGGGCGGTCAGCCCCAGCATTTT. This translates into CASTTGGGQPQHF.

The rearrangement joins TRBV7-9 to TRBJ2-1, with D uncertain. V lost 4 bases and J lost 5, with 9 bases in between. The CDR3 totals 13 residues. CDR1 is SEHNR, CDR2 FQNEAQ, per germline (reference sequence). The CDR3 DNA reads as TGTGCCAGCAGCTACGTCCAAGACAATGAGCAGTTCTTC. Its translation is CASSYVQDNEQFF.

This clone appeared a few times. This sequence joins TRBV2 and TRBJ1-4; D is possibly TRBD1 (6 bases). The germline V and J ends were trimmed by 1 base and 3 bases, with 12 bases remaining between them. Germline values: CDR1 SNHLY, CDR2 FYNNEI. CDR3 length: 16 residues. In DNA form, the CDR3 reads TGTGCCAGCAGTGAAGGCAGGGGCAGGGCTAATGAAAAACTGTTTTTT. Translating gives CASSEGRGRANEKLFF.

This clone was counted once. Written as DNA, the CDR3 is TGTGCCAGCAGTCAACCTGAACACTACTATGGCTACACCTTC. It codes for CASSQPEHYYGYTF. The rearrangement joins TRBV6-6 to TRBJ1-2; D gene uncertain. Trimming removed 5 bases from V and 3 bases from J, with 13 bases in between. Germline CDR1 MNHNY, CDR2 SVGAGI (reference sequence). The length of the CDR3 is 14 residues.

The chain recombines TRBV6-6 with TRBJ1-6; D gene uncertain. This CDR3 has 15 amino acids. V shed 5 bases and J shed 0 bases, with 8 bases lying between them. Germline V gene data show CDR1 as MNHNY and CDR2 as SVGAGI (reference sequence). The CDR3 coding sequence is TGTGCCAGCAGTCAATCCAGCTCCTATAATTCACCCCTCCACTTT. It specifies CASSQSSSYNSPLHF.

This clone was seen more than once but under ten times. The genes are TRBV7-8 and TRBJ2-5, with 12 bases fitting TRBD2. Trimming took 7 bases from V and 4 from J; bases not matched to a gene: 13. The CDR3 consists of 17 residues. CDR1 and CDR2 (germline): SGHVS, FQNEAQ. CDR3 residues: CASIGEASGRGRETQYF. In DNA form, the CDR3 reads TGTGCCAGCATCGGGGAGGCTAGCGGGAGGGGGCGAGAGACCCAGTACTTC.